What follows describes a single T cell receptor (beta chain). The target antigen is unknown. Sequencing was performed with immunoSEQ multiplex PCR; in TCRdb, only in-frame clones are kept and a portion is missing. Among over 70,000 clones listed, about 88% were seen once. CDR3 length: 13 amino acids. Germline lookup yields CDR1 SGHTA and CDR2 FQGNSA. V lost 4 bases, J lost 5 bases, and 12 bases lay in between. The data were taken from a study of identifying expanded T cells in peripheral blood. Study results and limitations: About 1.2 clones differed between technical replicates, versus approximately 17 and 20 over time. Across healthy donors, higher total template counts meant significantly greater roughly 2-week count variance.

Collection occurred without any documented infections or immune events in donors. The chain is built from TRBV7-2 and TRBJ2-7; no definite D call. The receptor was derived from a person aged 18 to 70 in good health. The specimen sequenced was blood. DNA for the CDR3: TGTGCCAGCAGCTCGGGTCCGGCCCACGAGCAGTACTTC. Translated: CASSSGPAHEQYF.